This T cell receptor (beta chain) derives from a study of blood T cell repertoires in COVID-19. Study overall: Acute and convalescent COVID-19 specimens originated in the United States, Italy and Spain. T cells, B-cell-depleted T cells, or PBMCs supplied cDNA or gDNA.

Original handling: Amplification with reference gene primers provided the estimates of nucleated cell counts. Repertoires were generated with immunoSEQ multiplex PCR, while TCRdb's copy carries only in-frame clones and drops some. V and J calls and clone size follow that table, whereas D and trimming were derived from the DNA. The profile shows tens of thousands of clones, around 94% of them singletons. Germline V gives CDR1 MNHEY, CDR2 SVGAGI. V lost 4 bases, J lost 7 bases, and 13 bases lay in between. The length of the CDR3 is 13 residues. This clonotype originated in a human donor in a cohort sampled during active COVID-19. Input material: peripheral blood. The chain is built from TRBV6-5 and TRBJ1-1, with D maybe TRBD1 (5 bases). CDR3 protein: CASSSLRGGEAFF. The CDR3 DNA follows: TGTGCCAGCAGTTCCCTGAGGGGAGGTGAAGCTTTCTTT.